A selection of T cell receptor beta chains follows, all from one sample in a study of blood T cell repertoires in COVID-19. Only in-frame clones appear in the TCRdb table, and some are missing; sequencing was by immunoSEQ multiplex PCR. The table shows some 120,000 clones, with 88% occurring only once. The material sequenced was peripheral blood. These receptors all come from a woman in her forties or fifties with active or convalescent COVID-19. CDR3s leave out the opening cysteine and the closing phenylalanine or tryptophan. Fields, in order: CDR3 length, V gene, J gene, CDR3 protein.

CDR3 length: 8; V gene: TRBV28; J gene: TRBJ1-1; CDR3 protein: ASRDGVKV
CDR3 length: 11; V gene: TRBV27; J gene: TRBJ2-1; CDR3 protein: ASSPGVYNEQF
CDR3 length: 14; V gene: TRBV6-6; J gene: TRBJ1-3; CDR3 protein: ASTAAGKFSGNTIY
CDR3 length: 8; V gene: TRBV4-2; J gene: TRBJ1-1; CDR3 protein: ASDSNEAF
CDR3 length: 12; V gene: TRBV9; J gene: TRBJ1-1; CDR3 protein: ASSRDRDFTEAF
CDR3 length: 13; V gene: TRBV5-4; J gene: TRBJ2-1; CDR3 protein: ASSSGQGYSNEQF
CDR3 length: 13; V gene: TRBV7-2; J gene: TRBJ1-3; CDR3 protein: ASSAQGLSGNTIY
CDR3 length: 12; V gene: TRBV28; J gene: TRBJ1-5; CDR3 protein: ASRGGYSNQPQH
CDR3 length: 12; V gene: TRBV6-5; J gene: TRBJ2-3; CDR3 protein: ASTTPGGTDTQY
CDR3 length: 14; V gene: TRBV21-1; J gene: TRBJ2-7; CDR3 protein: ASSIFDRGPNYEQY
CDR3 length: 12; V gene: TRBV10-2; J gene: TRBJ2-5; CDR3 protein: ASSEIQAGETQY
CDR3 length: 13; V gene: TRBV12-2; J gene: TRBJ1-1; CDR3 protein: ASRTLGVQNTEAF
CDR3 length: 10; V gene: TRBV29-1; J gene: TRBJ2-7; CDR3 protein: SVGGVTYEQY
CDR3 length: 12; V gene: TRBV5-4; J gene: TRBJ1-1; CDR3 protein: ASSDRESNTEAF
CDR3 length: 13; V gene: TRBV14; J gene: TRBJ1-1; CDR3 protein: ASSRHRQPNTEAF
CDR3 length: 12; V gene: TRBV10-3; J gene: TRBJ2-1; CDR3 protein: ATQPSGRRNEQF
CDR3 length: 13; V gene: TRBV27; J gene: TRBJ2-1; CDR3 protein: ASSLGWELYNEQF
CDR3 length: 12; V gene: TRBV9; J gene: TRBJ2-2; CDR3 protein: ASSVTSNTGELF
CDR3 length: 12; V gene: TRBV19; J gene: TRBJ1-4; CDR3 protein: ASSVQGAQEKLF
CDR3 length: 9; V gene: TRBV12-3/TRBV12-4; J gene: TRBJ2-5; CDR3 protein: ASSPSGTQY
CDR3 length: 13; V gene: TRBV6-2/TRBV6-3; J gene: TRBJ1-5; CDR3 protein: ASSSGQLMNQPQH
CDR3 length: 10; V gene: TRBV4-1; J gene: TRBJ2-7; CDR3 protein: ASSQGPLEQY
CDR3 length: 13; V gene: TRBV6-2/TRBV6-3; J gene: TRBJ1-5; CDR3 protein: ASSYSTGLRGPQH
CDR3 length: 15; V gene: TRBV5-6; J gene: TRBJ2-1; CDR3 protein: ASSRIETSGFYNEQF
CDR3 length: 11; V gene: TRBV6-1; J gene: TRBJ2-7; CDR3 protein: ASSEVGSLEQY
CDR3 length: 14; V gene: TRBV19; J gene: TRBJ2-4; CDR3 protein: ASSRTEPIAKNIQY
CDR3 length: 11; V gene: TRBV7-2; J gene: TRBJ1-1; CDR3 protein: ASSSQGGTEAF
CDR3 length: 13; V gene: TRBV4-1; J gene: TRBJ2-7; CDR3 protein: ASRPGTGLFYEQY
CDR3 length: 15; V gene: TRBV4-1; J gene: TRBJ2-2; CDR3 protein: ASSLISSGTNTGELF
CDR3 length: 14; V gene: TRBV29-1; J gene: TRBJ1-1; CDR3 protein: SVEGPRRQGVTEAF
CDR3 length: 14; V gene: TRBV18; J gene: TRBJ2-7; CDR3 protein: ASSPDPGLAGGEQY
CDR3 length: 13; V gene: TRBV3-1/TRBV3-2; J gene: TRBJ1-5; CDR3 protein: ASSQDSSSNQPQH
CDR3 length: 12; V gene: TRBV7-9; J gene: TRBJ1-6; CDR3 protein: ASSRQGFNSPLH
CDR3 length: 14; V gene: TRBV6-5; J gene: TRBJ2-5; CDR3 protein: ASSSLGLQDSQTQY
CDR3 length: 13; V gene: TRBV14; J gene: TRBJ2-1; CDR3 protein: ASSQFATSFDEQF
CDR3 length: 10; V gene: TRBV9; J gene: TRBJ2-1; CDR3 protein: ASSGSYNEQF
CDR3 length: 14; V gene: TRBV28; J gene: TRBJ2-3; CDR3 protein: ASSSFGEGVADTQY
CDR3 length: 12; V gene: TRBV10-3; J gene: TRBJ1-4; CDR3 protein: AISEQGGDEKLF
CDR3 length: 13; V gene: TRBV6-5; J gene: TRBJ2-2; CDR3 protein: ASSRSGRLFGELF
CDR3 length: 11; V gene: TRBV7-9; J gene: TRBJ2-1; CDR3 protein: ASSPEFGREQF
CDR3 length: 13; V gene: TRBV6-2/TRBV6-3; J gene: TRBJ1-2; CDR3 protein: ASSHPRAAVYGYT
CDR3 length: 14; V gene: TRBV7-6; J gene: TRBJ1-3; CDR3 protein: ASSLGQPRRGNTIY
CDR3 length: 12; V gene: TRBV18; J gene: TRBJ1-3; CDR3 protein: ASSPENSGNTIY
CDR3 length: 12; V gene: TRBV12-5; J gene: TRBJ2-5; CDR3 protein: ASSASGGGQGQY
CDR3 length: 14; V gene: TRBV11-2; J gene: TRBJ1-1; CDR3 protein: ASSYTTDGNYTEAF
CDR3 length: 11; V gene: TRBV28; J gene: TRBJ2-7; CDR3 protein: ASRTTGAYEQY
CDR3 length: 11; V gene: TRBV6-5; J gene: TRBJ2-1; CDR3 protein: ASRGSGRYEQF
CDR3 length: 14; V gene: TRBV18; J gene: TRBJ2-1; CDR3 protein: ASSPSTSATINEQF
CDR3 length: 13; V gene: TRBV11-2; J gene: TRBJ1-4; CDR3 protein: ASSLEDSSNEKLF
CDR3 length: 11; V gene: TRBV19; J gene: TRBJ2-7; CDR3 protein: ASSMSIGNEQY
CDR3 length: 10; V gene: TRBV10-2; J gene: TRBJ2-7; CDR3 protein: ASSAGLYEQY
CDR3 length: 11; V gene: TRBV7-9; J gene: TRBJ1-1; CDR3 protein: ASSRGLNTEAF
CDR3 length: 9; V gene: TRBV5-1; J gene: TRBJ1-1; CDR3 protein: ASSGDTEAF
CDR3 length: 14; V gene: TRBV24-1; J gene: TRBJ1-2; CDR3 protein: ATSPSGFDPSDGYT
CDR3 length: 11; V gene: TRBV7-3; J gene: TRBJ2-3; CDR3 protein: ASRLAGTDTQY
CDR3 length: 11; V gene: TRBV6-6; J gene: TRBJ2-7; CDR3 protein: ASSGLVVGEQY